The sequence of this TCR beta chain was determined in a study of metastatic and nonmetastatic thyroid tumors (dated by TCRdb to 2019 to 2021). At the level of the whole study: Repertoires were compared across peripheral blood and tumor or nodule tissue samples from malignant and benign thyroid patients. Here is what the overall study found, with its caveats: TCR beta diversity was reported as significantly higher in malignant tumors than in benign nodules, in both blood and tumor samples.

The library came from PCR. Sequencing used an Illumina HiSeq 4000. The TCR beta-chain CDR3 region of each patient was profiled by high-throughput sequencing. The original pipeline was this. A classifier to discriminate distant-metastatic papillary thyroid cancer patients was built from CDR3 differences across clinicopathological groups. To measure repertoire diversity the researchers used the Shannon index, while the Morisita-Horn index served to gauge how similar the tumor and blood repertoires were. Through fastp at Q25 and MiXCR, TCRdb rebuilt clones from the public reads, retaining in-frame beta chains. The V and J calls and clone size are TCRdb's, not the authors'. For this sample the table gives more than 13,000 clones, of which 23% were detected only once. 7.5% to 8.5% of the sample lies in the top ten. With regard to this clone: Its antigen is unknown. Base qualities are missing; no much larger clone stands one base away.

No treatment had been received by any patient before thyroid surgery. Using T-cell receptor beta sequencing, the study looked back at clinical samples from patients collected from about 2011 to 2018. The CDR3 contains 12 residues, cysteine and phenylalanine counted. Of all the DNA, just the CDR3 is kept, 36 bases in frame from base 1. V sheds 10 bases and J sheds 7 bases, leaving 14 bases between their ends. CDR1 and CDR2 were assigned from the germline V gene as MNHEY and SVGEGT. The specimen was blood. The chain couples TRBV6-2 or TRBV6-3 to TRBJ2-1; the D gene is unclear. This sequence originates from a female donor with papillary thyroid cancer or a benign thyroid nodule (not recorded which). Some clones in this sample may be carry-over from other donors' samples. The nucleotides read TGTGCCACCCTCCTTTCAGTGAATGAGCAGTTCTTC. This sequence encodes CATLLSVNEQFF.